This TCR beta chain was captured by sequencing in a study of long-term antiretroviral therapy in people with HIV. Study-wide background: Initial samples were collected about a decade before the 2015 immediate-ART recommendation. Study-level points and caveats: In the period from 2004 to 2017, blood was collected, possibly under older ART regimens. HIV repertoires had narrower CDR3 length ranges than controls.

Version v3.0 of the immunoSEQ assay was performed at survey level. Generated by immunoSEQ multiplex PCR, the TCRdb table keeps only in-frame clones and is missing some. The sample contains approximately 35,000 clones, 95% to 98% of which appear only once. Turning to this clone: Its matching antigen is unknown.

The CDR3 is 14 residues long. V trimming: 2 bases; J trimming: 9 bases; junction bases outside the gene matches: 7. Germline V gives CDR1 SGHRS, CDR2 YFSETQ. The chain has TRBV5-1 and TRBJ2-1, with TRBD2 matching 8 bases. The clonotype originates from a man aged 25 to 40 with HIV. The source material was unsorted PBMCs, sampled 6.9 years after starting antiretroviral therapy. The CDR3, as DNA: TGCGCCAGCAGCTTCGGCAATGCGGGGGGTGAGCAGTTCTTC. As protein: CASSFGNAGGEQFF.